Shown below are 32 T cell receptor beta chains from a single sample sequenced in a study of a mutant IDH1 vaccine in newly diagnosed glioma. Time point defined: week 47, end of study. Every vaccine dose comprised 300 ug of mutant IDH1 20-mer peptide plus topical imiquimod. TCRdb's table, derived via immunoSEQ multiplex PCR, lists solely in-frame clones and lacks some. The sample has roughly 51,000 clones; less than 85% are singletons. Antigens of these TCRs are unknown. This sample comprised PBMCs, obtained from a glioma patient whose treatment included an IDH1 peptide vaccine. The receptor source for this set is a woman in her 30s with glioma. Some clones in this sample may be carry-over from other donors' samples.

This chain connects TRBV7-9 to TRBJ1-1; perhaps TRBD1 as D (6 bases). Trimming took 4 bases from V and 1 from J, leaving 16 bases between them. Germline assignment: CDR1 SEHNR and CDR2 FQNEAQ (reference sequence). The CDR3 covers 16 residues. Here the CDR3 DNA reads TGTGCCAGCAGCTCACTTATGGGGGCGAAGAACACTGAAGCTTTCTTT. Translated, it gives CASSSLMGAKNTEAFF.

In this sample, this clone turned up a few times. The chain joins TRBV7-9 to TRBJ1-2; D is perhaps TRBD1 (5 bases). CDR1 is SEHNR and CDR2 is FQNEAQ in the germline V gene (reference sequence). This CDR3 is built from 12 residues. The germline V and J ends were trimmed by 3 bases and 8 bases, with 10 bases remaining between them. The CDR3 region is CASSFDREGYTF. In nucleotides, the CDR3 is TGTGCCAGCAGCTTCGACAGAGAAGGCTACACCTTC.

This clone was found a few times. This chain uses TRBV7-9 with TRBJ1-2; D is perhaps TRBD1 (6 bases). Trimming removed 1 base from V and 5 bases from J, with 14 bases in between. CDR1 and CDR2 (germline): SEHNR, FQNEAQ (reference sequence). The CDR3 runs 15 residues. The DNA of the CDR3 is TGTGCCAGCAGCTTAGGGACAGTCCCTTTGTATGGCTACACCTTC. Amino acids: CASSLGTVPLYGYTF.

The CDR3 DNA reads TGTGCCAGCAGCCTTAGTAGGGGGAACAATGAGCAGTTCTTC. Translation gives CASSLSRGNNEQFF. The V gene is TRBV5-4, the J gene TRBJ2-1; D perhaps matches TRBD1 (6 bases). V lost 4 bases and J lost 5, with 13 bases in between. The CDR3 totals 14 residues. Germline V CDR1 and CDR2: SGHNT, YYREEE (reference sequence).

The J gene is TRBJ2-5, the V gene TRBV10-2, with D hard to call. Trimming removed 2 bases from V and 5 bases from J, with 15 bases in between. The CDR3 consists of 15 residues. Per the germline V gene, CDR1 is WSHSY and CDR2 is SAAADI. CDR3 residues: CASSERSEAGETQYF. The CDR3 DNA is TGCGCCAGCAGTGAGCGGAGTGAGGCCGGGGAGACCCAGTACTTC.

This clone was counted a few times. The rearrangement joins TRBV7-8 to TRBJ1-1, with D possibly matching TRBD1 (6 bases). There are 15 residues in the CDR3. Trimming removed 2 bases at V and 1 base at J, with 11 bases between. Germline CDR1 SGHVS, CDR2 FQNEAQ. The CDR3 coding sequence is TGTGCCAGCAGCTTAAGGCGGGGGCGGAACACTGAAGCTTTCTTT. Translation gives CASSLRRGRNTEAFF.

The chain uses TRBV18 and TRBJ1-4; maybe TRBD1 (6 bases). Germline lookup yields CDR1 KGHSH and CDR2 LQKENI. Trimming pared 3 bases from V and 3 bases from J, leaving 17 bases between. The CDR3 is made up of 17 amino acids. CDR3 sequence: CASSPQQGSIANEKLFF. CDR3 nucleotide sequence: TGTGCCAGCTCACCCCAACAGGGTTCAATAGCTAATGAAAAACTGTTTTTT.

The gene calls are TRBV9 and TRBJ1-2; D is unclear. V lost 0 bases to trimming and J lost 14 bases, with 17 bases between them. The germline V gene has CDR1 SGDLS and CDR2 YYNGEE. The CDR3 totals 13 residues. The CDR3 reads CASSVATVQRTTF. CDR3 nucleotide sequence: TGTGCCAGCAGCGTAGCTACGGTACAGAGAACAACCTTC. Variable domain in full (rest from reference TRBV9 and TRBJ1-2): DSGVTQTPKHLITATGQRVTLRCSPRSGDLSVYWYQQSLDQGLQFLIQYYNGEERAKGNILERFSAQQFPDLHSELNLSSLELGDSALYFCASSVATVQRTTFGSGTRLTVV.

CDR3 sequence reads: CASSLGQGGYGYTF. The CDR3 DNA is TGTGCCAGCAGCTTGGGTCAGGGAGGCTATGGCTACACCTTC. The chain couples TRBV5-6 to TRBJ1-2; maybe TRBD1 (5 bases). V lost 0 bases and J 4 bases, leaving 10 bases between the germline ends. Germline CDR1 is SGHDT and CDR2 is YYEEEE. This CDR3 region has 14 residues.

This clone was picked up a small number of times. This rearrangement joins TRBV5-4 to TRBJ1-1, with D perhaps TRBD1 (6 bases). The ends were cut back, 0 bases at V and 11 bases at J, with 11 bases in the middle. Germline values: CDR1 SGHNT, CDR2 YYREEE (reference sequence). The CDR3 spans 12 residues. CDR3 in DNA: TGTGCCAGCAGCTTGGAGGGGGTTGTCGCTTTCTTT. Encoded protein: CASSLEGVVAFF.

This chain links TRBV19 with TRBJ1-5; 7 bases align to TRBD1. The germline V gene encodes CDR1 LNHDA and CDR2 SQIVND (reference sequence). V lost 6 bases, J lost 2 bases, and 19 bases stayed unmatched. The CDR3 covers 19 residues. CDR3 in DNA: TGTGCCAGTAGCGTAGGGGGCAGGGGACCCGAGGTTGGCAATCAGCCCCAGCATTTT. Protein product: CASSVGGRGPEVGNQPQHF.

J is TRBJ1-2 and V is TRBV11-3, with a weak D call TRBD1 (5 bases). This CDR3 is built from 15 residues. Germline CDR1 reads SGHNT; CDR2 reads YENEEA. The V and J ends lost 3 bases and 0 bases respectively, with 11 bases between them. CDR3 bases: TGTGCCAGCAGCTTCTCGCGGGGCCCTAACTATGGCTACACCTTC. Protein: CASSFSRGPNYGYTF.

This chain's CDR3 is CASSPPTVPEQYF. Written as DNA, the CDR3 is TGTGCCAGCAGTCCCCCCACCGTCCCCGAGCAGTACTTC. The chain recombines TRBV28 with TRBJ2-7; D remains ambiguous. The CDR3 spans 13 residues. Looked up from germline, CDR1 is MDHEN and CDR2 is SYDVKM. V was trimmed by 5 bases and J by 6 bases, leaving 14 bases between them.

This clone came up once. V and J are TRBV29-1 and TRBJ1-2; a weak D match, TRBD1 (5 bases). The CDR3 totals 14 residues. In germline, CDR1 is SQVTM, CDR2 ANQGSEA. V was trimmed by 1 base and J by 3 bases, leaving 12 bases between them. The CDR3 DNA is TGCAGCGTTGAAGGCGACGCGGGGGACTATGGCTACACCTTC. Its protein product is CSVEGDAGDYGYTF.

This clone was detected a few times. The chain has TRBV4-1 and TRBJ2-2; D perhaps matches TRBD2 (6 bases). The ends were cut back, 3 bases at V and 8 bases at J, with 16 bases in the middle. Germline V gene sequence: CDR1 MGHRA, CDR2 YSYEKL. The CDR3 length is 15 residues. CDR3 coding DNA: TGCGCCAGCAGCCAGGATCGACGGGGGAGGGGGGAGCTGTTTTTT. It translates to CASSQDRRGRGELFF.

The chain has TRBV4-2 and TRBJ2-3; TRBD2 matches 11 bases. The V gene end was trimmed by 0 bases and the J gene end by 5 bases; junction bases not matched to a gene: 10. This CDR3 is 18 amino acids long. CDR1 is LGHNA, CDR2 YNFKEQ, per germline. The chain's CDR3 is CASSQERLSGRAVDTQYF. The CDR3 region has the DNA TGTGCCAGCAGCCAAGAGCGTCTTAGCGGGAGGGCCGTAGATACGCAGTATTTT.

The chain is built from TRBV10-3 and TRBJ2-5; weak D call: TRBD2 (5 bases). The CDR3 extends over 16 amino acids. Germline-derived CDR1 and CDR2 are ENHRY and SYGVKD. V was shortened by 4 bases and J by 2 bases, with 17 bases between the two germline ends. The CDR3 DNA is TGTGCCATCAGTGGGGCGGGCCCCCCTTCTCAAGAGACCCAGTACTTC. Its protein is CAISGAGPPSQETQYF.

The count of this clone is one. The chain links TRBV11-2 to TRBJ1-4, with D perhaps matching TRBD1 (6 bases). Germline CDR1 reads SGHAT; CDR2 reads FQNNGV. The ends were cut back, 6 bases at V and 6 bases at J, with 14 bases in the middle. The CDR3 runs to 14 residues. CDR3: CASRQTGTDEKLFF. The CDR3, as DNA: TGTGCCAGCAGGCAAACAGGGACGGATGAAAAACTGTTTTTT.

The chain links TRBV5-1 to TRBJ2-7; the D gene could be TRBD1 or TRBD2 (6 bases each). Germline-derived CDR1 and CDR2 are SGHRS and YFSETQ. The CDR3 runs 15 residues. Trimming cost V 0 bases and J 5 bases, with 15 bases left between them. CDR3 sequence reads: CASSLGVRGGDEQYF. In DNA form, the CDR3 reads TGCGCCAGCAGCTTGGGAGTCAGGGGAGGAGACGAGCAGTACTTC.

This chain joins TRBV10-2 and TRBJ1-2, with D unclear. The CDR3 length is 13 residues. Trimming cost V 0 bases and J 7 bases, with 9 bases left between them. Germline assignment: CDR1 WSHSY and CDR2 SAAADI. The CDR3 here is CASSESRAAGYTF. The CDR3 bases are TGCGCCAGCAGTGAGTCAAGGGCGGCTGGCTACACCTTC.

This chain uses TRBV7-8 with TRBJ2-5; D is unclear. The CDR3 is 11 amino acids. Germline CDR1 is SGHVS and CDR2 is FQNEAQ. Trimming shortened V by 5 bases and J by 5 bases, and 6 bases separated the two germline ends. In DNA, the CDR3 is TGTGCCAGCAGCCCCTCGGAGACCCAGTACTTC. This encodes CASSPSETQYF.

The gene calls are TRBV30 and TRBJ1-2, with 10 bases identical to TRBD1. The CDR3 has 13 amino acids. Losses at the gene ends were 8 bases for V and 8 bases for J; bases not matched to a gene: 11. Germline CDR1 is GTSNPN and CDR2 is SVGIG (reference sequence). The CDR3 DNA is TGTGCCCACCAGACAGGGGGCGCGGGAGGCTACACCTTC. The encoded protein is CAHQTGGAGGYTF.

This chain connects TRBV6-5 to TRBJ2-7; D is possibly TRBD1 (6 bases). Trimming cost V 5 bases and J 6 bases, with 17 bases left between them. CDR1 is MNHEY and CDR2 is SVGAGI in the germline V gene. CDR3 length: 14 residues. CDR3 sequence (DNA): TGTGCCAGCAGTACTCTACAGGGCTCTAGCGAGCAGTACTTC. This gives the protein CASSTLQGSSEQYF.

The sample holds a few counts of this clone. V and J are TRBV7-2 and TRBJ2-7; D is unresolved. CDR3 length: 13 residues. V shed 5 bases and J shed 1 base, with 9 bases lying between them. Germline CDR1 SGHTA, CDR2 FQGNSA. CDR3 sequence reads: CASSRTASYEQYF. CDR3 sequence (DNA): TGTGCCAGCAGCCGAACGGCTTCCTACGAGCAGTACTTC.

This chain connects TRBV7-9 to TRBJ2-3; D perhaps matches TRBD1 (6 bases). Trimming shortened V by 5 bases and J by 0 bases, and 12 bases separated the two germline ends. The CDR3 totals 15 residues. Germline-derived CDR1 and CDR2 are SEHNR and FQNEAQ (reference sequence). The CDR3 is CASSPGVTSTDTQYF. The CDR3 bases are TGTGCCAGCAGCCCAGGGGTCACTAGCACAGATACGCAGTATTTT.

CDR3 sequence reads: CASSLGSSYEQYF. The CDR3 region has the DNA TGTGCCAGCTCACTCGGGTCCTCCTACGAGCAGTACTTC. The chain links TRBV18 to TRBJ2-7; no reliable D call. The V end was cut by 4 bases, the J end by 0 bases, with 7 bases between. Per germline, CDR1 KGHSH and CDR2 LQKENI. This CDR3 is built from 13 residues.

J is TRBJ1-2 and V is TRBV7-8; D may be TRBD1 (5 bases). V shed 2 bases and J shed 4 bases, with 14 bases lying between them. From germline, CDR1 is SGHVS and CDR2 FQNEAQ. This CDR3 comprises 15 residues. Here the CDR3 reads CASSLTGGLTYGYTF. The CDR3 bases are TGTGCCAGCAGCTTAACGGGGGGACTAACCTATGGCTACACCTTC.

This chain uses TRBV2 with TRBJ2-2; TRBD1 or TRBD2 may be the D gene (5 bases each). Germline V CDR1 and CDR2: SNHLY, FYNNEI. The CDR3 totals 18 residues. V was shortened by 6 bases and J by 3 bases, with 23 bases between the two germline ends. In nucleotides, the CDR3 is TGTGCCAGCAGCGGTACTTCCGGGACGGCGATGGACACCGGGGAGCTGTTTTTT. This gives the protein CASSGTSGTAMDTGELFF.

The rearrangement joins TRBV30 to TRBJ1-1; 8 positions match TRBD1. With 8 bases clipped from V and 3 bases from J, the junction kept 5 bases outside the gene matches. This CDR3 has 12 residues. From germline, CDR1 is GTSNPN and CDR2 SVGIG (reference sequence). The DNA of the CDR3 is TGTGCCGTGGGACAGGTGGACACTGAAGCTTTCTTT. It translates to CAVGQVDTEAFF. The variable domain in full, completed from reference TRBV30 and TRBJ1-1, reads SQTIHQWPATLVQPVGSPLSLECTVEGTSNPNLYWYRQAAGRGLQLLFYSVGIGQISSEVPQNLSASRPQDRQFILSSKKLLLSDSGFYLCAVGQVDTEAFFGQGTRLTVV.

This sequence joins TRBV9 and TRBJ1-3; D perhaps matches TRBD1 (5 bases). There are 17 residues in the CDR3. Trimming took off 4 bases at V and 0 bases at J, with 17 bases between the two ends. In germline, CDR1 is SGDLS, CDR2 YYNGEE. DNA of the CDR3: TGTGCCAGCAGCCCTCTCGGGGGATTGGACTCTGGAAACACCATATATTTT. Translated: CASSPLGGLDSGNTIYF.

The rearrangement uses TRBV7-9 and TRBJ1-1; perhaps TRBD1 as D (5 bases). Trimming took off 4 bases at V and 7 bases at J, with 13 bases between the two ends. CDR3 length equals 13 residues. CDR1 and CDR2 (germline): SEHNR, FQNEAQ (reference sequence). CDR3 region: CASSSPLDSEAFF. CDR3 sequence (DNA): TGTGCCAGCAGCTCCCCCCTAGACAGTGAAGCTTTCTTT.

The chain recombines TRBV18 with TRBJ1-4; 8 bases align to TRBD1. J was trimmed by 7 bases and V by 3 bases; bases with no gene match: 1. Germline assignment: CDR1 KGHSH and CDR2 LQKENI. The CDR3 loop spans 13 amino acids. The CDR3 loop is CASSPGQGEKLFF. The CDR3 nucleotides read TGTGCCAGCTCACCTGGACAGGGTGAAAAACTGTTTTTT. Based on the CDR3 plus reference TRBV18 and TRBJ1-4, the full variable domain is NAGVMQNPRHLVRRRGQEARLRCSPMKGHSHVYWYRQLPEEGLKFMVYLQKENIIDESGMPKERFSAEFPKEGPSILRIQQVVRGDSAAYFCASSPGQGEKLFFGSGTQLSVL.